This paragraph covers one T cell receptor (beta chain) sequence. Antigen: not known. The data were obtained in a study of shared clonotypes between healthy human individuals. Broader study findings: Blood alone was sampled, and tissue repertoires likely differ.

Positively selected for CCR7, the CD45RO-negative cells used as naive CD8 cells excluded terminally differentiated effector memory CD45RA+ cells. The data were produced by immunoSEQ multiplex PCR, yet TCRdb's version contains in-frame clones alone and is incomplete. The table lists just over 2,000,000 clones, approximately 94% of them singletons. J lost 1 base, V lost 3 bases, and 1 base had no gene match. Germline loops: CDR1 MGHRA, CDR2 YSYEKL. The CDR3 consists of 14 residues. The rearrangement joins TRBV4-1 to TRBJ2-7; TRBD1 matches 9 bases. The sequence came from a man younger than 35 in good health. What was sequenced was naive CD8+ T cells sorted from blood. CDR3 amino acids: CASSHGTGSYEQYF. As DNA, the CDR3 is TGCGCCAGCAGCCACGGGACAGGGTCCTACGAGCAGTACTTC.